Listed below are T cell receptor beta chains from one sample, sequenced in a study of human T cells and chemical hapten exposure. TCRdb analysed the RACE reads with MiXCR anew, one entry per CDR3 protein. The repertoire holds 300,000 to 450,000 distinct CDR3 sequences, with 4.5% to 5.5% as singletons. Sequenced here: whole blood, sampled in connection with sensitization to the hapten diphenylcyclopropenone (DPC). These receptors originate from a woman in her forties or fifties with alopecia areata. Some clones in this sample may be carry-over from other donors' samples. Each CDR3 is given with its conserved first and last residue. A D gene is named only where the DNA matches it firmly. Size values are once, few and many counts, or a class for expanded clones, and some rows have none.

TRBJ1-4 | NA | few | TRBV7-9 | TGTGCCAGCAGCTTAGTGGACGGGAAACTGTTTTTT | CASSLVDGKLFF
TRBJ2-3 | NA | many | TRBV24-1 | TGTGCCACCAGTGACGGGATCACAGATACGCAGTATTTT | CATSDGITDTQYF
TRBJ2-2 | NA | many | TRBV6-5 | TGTGCCAGCAGTAGGACGGAGAACACCGGGGAGCTGTTTTTT | CASSRTENTGELFF
TRBJ2-3 | TRBD2 | many | TRBV5-1 | TGCGCCAGCAGCAAACTAGCGGGAGGTACCACAGATACGCAGTATTTT | CASSKLAGGTTDTQYF
TRBJ2-5 | NA | many | TRBV12-3/TRBV12-4 | TGTGCCAGCAGTCTGACGGCCCAGACCCAGTACTTC | CASSLTAQTQYF
TRBJ2-4 | NA | NA | TRBV7-2 | TGTGCCAGCAGCTTAGGACACATTCAGTACTTC | CASSLGHIQYF
TRBJ2-2 | TRBD1 | many | TRBV2 | TGTGCCAGCAGAGGGACAGGGAACACCGGGGAGCTGTTTTTT | CASRGTGNTGELFF
TRBJ2-4 | TRBD2 | few | TRBV6-2/TRBV6-3 | TGTGCCAGCAGTCCAAGGACTAGCGGGATGGCCAAAAACATTCAGTACTTC | CASSPRTSGMAKNIQYF
TRBJ2-1 | TRBD1 | many | TRBV11-2 | TGTGCCAGCAGCCCCCAACAGGGGGTGAACCAGTTCTTC | CASSPQQGVNQFF
TRBJ2-3 | NA | NA | TRBV20-1 | TGCAGTGCTAGTGGGTGGGCTGAAGATACGCAGTATTTT | CSASGWAEDTQYF
TRBJ1-1 | NA | many | TRBV7-9 | TGTGCCAGCAGCCAGAGACCGGGACTCAGAGACACTGAAGCTTTCTTT | CASSQRPGLRDTEAFF
TRBJ2-7 | TRBD1 | many | TRBV12-3/TRBV12-4 | TGTGCCAGCAGGCCAGGGGGCGGAAACGAGCAGTACTTC | CASRPGGGNEQYF
TRBJ1-2 | NA | few | TRBV29-1 | TGCAGCGTTGTGCAGGCGGGCTATGGCTACACCTTC | CSVVQAGYGYTF
TRBJ2-5 | NA | NA | TRBV12-3/TRBV12-4 | TGTGCCAGCAGTTTGAGGTTTAGAGAGACCCAGTACTTC | CASSLRFRETQYF
TRBJ2-1 | TRBD2 | once | TRBV12-3/TRBV12-4 | TGTGCCAGCAGCCCACTAGCGGGCGGCGTTGAGCAGTTCTTC | CASSPLAGGVEQFF
TRBJ2-3 | TRBD2 | many | TRBV20-1 | TGCAGTGCTAGCTTACCGGGAGGTACAGATACGCAGTATTTT | CSASLPGGTDTQYF
TRBJ1-4 | NA | NA | TRBV7-2 | TGTGCCAGCAGCCAAGGTGGGGGGCTGGGTGAAAAACTGTTTTTT | CASSQGGGLGEKLFF
TRBJ2-1 | TRBD2 | few | TRBV7-9 | TGTGCCAGCAGCCCGGGACTAGCGGGAGGGCTGAGCTCCTACAATGAGCAGTTCTTC | CASSPGLAGGLSSYNEQFF
TRBJ1-3 | TRBD1 | few | TRBV12-3/TRBV12-4 | TGTGCCAGCAGTTCTCGACAGGGCTCTGGAAACACCATATATTTT | CASSSRQGSGNTIYF
TRBJ2-7 | TRBD2 | many | TRBV6-2/TRBV6-3 | TGTGCCAGCAGCTCTCCGAGGAGTAGCGGGAGTTACGAGCAGTACTTC | CASSSPRSSGSYEQYF
TRBJ1-2 | TRBD1 | NA | TRBV6-5 | TGTGCCAGCAGTCCTACTACAGGGGCGATCTATGGCTACACCTTC | CASSPTTGAIYGYTF
TRBJ1-5 | NA | NA | TRBV15 | TGTGCCACCAGCTCCGGGAGAAGCAATCAGCCCCAGCATTTT | CATSSGRSNQPQHF
TRBJ1-4 | TRBD1 | many | TRBV6-5 | TGTGCCAGCAGCTATAAGACAGGGAATGAAAAACTGTTTTTT | CASSYKTGNEKLFF
TRBJ1-1 | TRBD1 | many | TRBV30 | TGTGCCTGGCAGACGGGGACAGTAAACACTGAAGCTTTCTTT | CAWQTGTVNTEAFF
TRBJ1-5 | TRBD1 | NA | TRBV29-1 | TGCAGCGTCACAGGGGGTAGCAATCAGCCCCAGCATTTT | CSVTGGSNQPQHF
TRBJ2-3 | NA | NA | TRBV20-1 | TGCAGTGCTAGAGATCCCACAGTTAGCACAGATACGCAGTATTTT | CSARDPTVSTDTQYF
TRBJ2-2 | NA | NA | TRBV27 | TGTGCCAGCGGTACGGACCCAACCGGGGAGCTGTTTTTT | CASGTDPTGELFF
TRBJ2-2 | TRBD1 | many | TRBV10-1 | TGCGCCAGCAGTTCGGGACAGGGAATATCAGCACCCGGGGAGCTGTTTTTT | CASSSGQGISAPGELFF
TRBJ2-3 | NA | few | TRBV9 | TGTGCCAGCAGCGTACTACAGGGTCCCACAGATACGCAGTATTTT | CASSVLQGPTDTQYF
TRBJ1-2 | TRBD1 | few | TRBV6-5 | TGTGCCAGCAGACCTCTCCCGGGACAGAATTACTATGGCTACACCTTC | CASRPLPGQNYYGYTF
TRBJ2-7 | NA | many | TRBV6-5 | TGTGCCAGCGCTTCCACGCGGCTTGCCTACGAGCAGTACTTC | CASASTRLAYEQYF
TRBJ2-5 | NA | many | TRBV29-1 | TGCAGCGTTGAAGAGGGTACGGTACAAGAGACCCAGTACTTC | CSVEEGTVQETQYF
TRBJ1-1 | NA | NA | TRBV7-9 | TGTGCCAGCAGCAAGACAGGAATGAACACTGAAGCTTTCTTT | CASSKTGMNTEAFF
TRBJ2-5 | NA | NA | TRBV28 | TGTGCCAGCAGCCCCCTAGGGACTTCCCAGATCCAAGAGACCCAGTACTTC | CASSPLGTSQIQETQYF
TRBJ1-2 | NA | NA | TRBV6-6 | TGTGCCAGCTCTACGGACATCTCCTATGGCTACACCTTC | CASSTDISYGYTF